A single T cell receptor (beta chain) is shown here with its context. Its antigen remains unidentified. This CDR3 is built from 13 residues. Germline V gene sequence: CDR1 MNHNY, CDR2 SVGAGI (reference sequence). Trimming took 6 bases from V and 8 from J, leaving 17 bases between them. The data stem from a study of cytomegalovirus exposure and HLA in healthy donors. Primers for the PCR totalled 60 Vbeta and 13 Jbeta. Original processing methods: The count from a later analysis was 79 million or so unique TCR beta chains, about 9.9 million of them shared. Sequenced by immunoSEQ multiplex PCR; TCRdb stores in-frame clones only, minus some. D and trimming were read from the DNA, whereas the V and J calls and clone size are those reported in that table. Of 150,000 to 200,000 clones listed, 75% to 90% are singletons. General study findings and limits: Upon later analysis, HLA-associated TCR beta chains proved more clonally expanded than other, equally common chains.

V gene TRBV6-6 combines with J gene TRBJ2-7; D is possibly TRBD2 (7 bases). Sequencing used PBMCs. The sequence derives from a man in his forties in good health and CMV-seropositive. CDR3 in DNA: TGTGCCAGCAGCTCGGGGGGCGGGGTTAAGCAGTACTTC. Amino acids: CASSSGGGVKQYF.